This TCR beta chain appears in the sequencing data of a study of blood T cells in healthy people across ages. The germline V gene encodes CDR1 WSHSY and CDR2 SAAADI. The CDR3 consists of 14 residues. On this clonotype itself: Relative to the germline gene, one junction end is altered; a read error may explain this.

Through a sample-barcoded 5' primer and a J-beta primer mix, a second PCR was run for 7 to 11 cycles. The template-switch adaptor was a 5' adaptor with 12 random nucleotides. It tagged each cDNA molecule. A single record per CDR3 protein comes from TCRdb applying MiXCR to the 5' RACE reads. The sample records 1.5 million to 2 million distinct CDR3 sequences, approximately 28% being singletons. The sequenced material came from blood. The TCR sequence derives from a woman in her 30s in good health. J is TRBJ1-2 and V is TRBV10-2; no definite D call. Written as DNA, the CDR3 is TGCGCCAGCAGTAAGTCGTGGGCTGGGTATGGCTACACCTTC. Its protein product is CASSKSWAGYGYTF.